This T cell receptor (beta chain) is from a study of shared clonotypes between healthy human individuals (dated by TCRdb to 2020 to 2021). Context from the whole study: The cohort included a few men and a couple of women between 18 and 49 years of age. Each donor's leukapheresis produced roughly between roughly 0.85 and 9.5 billion PBMCs. Libraries were prepared and TCR repertoires were sequenced by different laboratories using diverse techniques, in order to increase sequencing depth and limit assay-specific biases. To estimate repertoire size and how much clonotypes are shared between individuals, the study performed deep sequencing of blood TCR repertoires from roughly five healthy adults.

On the study overall, not on this receptor specifically: Only blood was sampled, and tissue TCR repertoires likely differ from those in blood. Based on pairwise subsampling, the degree of clonotype sharing among donors was expected to be affected by sequencing depth. Because the study included a small number of donors, the genetic and exposure-history diversity represented was limited.

A remark on this clone: No cognate antigen has been identified for it. No base qualities exist here, and no much larger clone lies one base off it.

For this chain, trimming is 3 bases at the V end and 2 bases at the J end, and the number of junction bases without a gene match is 8. CDR1 and CDR2 (SQVTM, ANQGSEA) derive from the germline V gene. CDR3 length: 15 amino acids, cysteine to phenylalanine. The DNA shown is the 45-base CDR3, in frame from base 1. The donors were healthy, HIV-negative adults who had no recently reported acute infections or vaccinations. Only Caucasian adults living in Nashville, Tennessee, USA were represented among the donors. For unsorted samples, roughly 81 million PBMCs were counted and genomic DNA was extracted with the QIAamp DNA Blood Mini kit. After blood collection by leukapheresis, PBMCs were isolated using Ficoll-Histopaque density gradient centrifugation and then cryopreserved in the vapor phase of liquid nitrogen. TCR CDR3 regions were amplified from genomic DNA by multiplex PCR using the deep immunoSEQ assay. Extracted genomic DNA from each cell subset was distributed evenly across all wells of several immunoSEQ 96-well plates, and each plate was treated as a replicate. For unsorted PBMC, 250 to 350 ng genomic DNA, equal to 32,000 or so T cell genomes, was loaded into each replicate PCR. Genomic DNA from unsorted PBMC was sequenced over ten immunoSEQ deep assay plates. Purified libraries were measured with a Qubit 3.0 fluorometer, size-checked on a Bioanalyzer 2100, and measured again with the KAPA Library Quantification kit. Each immunoSEQ 96-well plate was sequenced on its own single-read 150-cycle Illumina NextSeq 550 flow cell. Under the source paper's analysis protocol: Because the immunoSEQ output held only junctional sequences and lacked quality scores, the filtering could not match the filtering applied to full-length reads. Sequences were annotated with PyIR, a Python wrapper for IgBLAST v1.9, using IMGT germline references to assign V/J genes and CDR3. Reads were removed for weak V/J assignments (E-value above 1e-6), missing CDR3, stop codons, out-of-frame junctions, or ambiguous translated residues. A V3J clonotype was defined by an identical inferred V gene, J gene, and CDR3 amino acid sequence. Percentage overlap between repertoires was computed as shared unique clonotypes divided by the size of the smaller repertoire. Three approaches were used to assess repertoire richness: RTK rarefaction, the Chao1 estimator, and Recon v2.1 estimates of unobserved clonotypes. Entries here come from immuneACCESS through TCRdb and include only in-frame sequences with V and J called. Some clones fail to appear in such tables; in the studies checked, an unresolved V gene covers under half of the shortfall, and the cause of the remainder is unknown. Clone size and V and J calls were adopted from that table, with D and trimming inferred from the DNA. The sample has under 600,000 clones on record, roughly 79% of them singletons. The ten biggest clones cover approximately 13% of the sample.

The sequence was obtained from a woman in her thirties or forties in good health. Some clones in this sample may be carry-over from other donors' samples. The chain is made from TRBV29-1 and TRBJ2-3; 7 junctional bases match TRBD2. Sequenced material: PBMCs. The DNA sequence reads TGCAGCGTTGAGCCCCCGGGACTAAACACAGATACGCAGTATTTT. This yields the protein CSVEPPGLNTDTQYF.